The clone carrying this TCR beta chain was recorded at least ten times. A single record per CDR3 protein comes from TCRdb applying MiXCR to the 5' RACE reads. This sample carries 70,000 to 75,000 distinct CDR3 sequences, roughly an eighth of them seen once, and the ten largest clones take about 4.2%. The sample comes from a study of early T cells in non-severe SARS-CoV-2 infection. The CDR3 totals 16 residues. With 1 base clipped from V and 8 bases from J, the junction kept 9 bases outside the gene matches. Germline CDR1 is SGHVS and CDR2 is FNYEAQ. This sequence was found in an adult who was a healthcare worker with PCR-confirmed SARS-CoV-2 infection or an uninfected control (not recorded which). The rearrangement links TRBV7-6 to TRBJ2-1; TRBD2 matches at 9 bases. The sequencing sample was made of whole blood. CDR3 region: CASSLGGGRAKDEQFF. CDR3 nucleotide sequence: TGTGCCAGCAGCTTAGGAGGCGGGAGGGCCAAGGATGAGCAGTTCTTC. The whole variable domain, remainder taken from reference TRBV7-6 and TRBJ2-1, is GAGVSQSPRYKVTKRGQDVALRCDPISGHVSLYWYRQALGQGPEFLTYFNYEAQQDKSGLPNDRFSAERPEGSISTLTIQRTEQRDSAMYRCASSLGGGRAKDEQFFGPGTRLTVL.